These 27 T cell receptor beta chains were sequenced from one sample in a study of shared clonotypes between healthy human individuals (TCRdb year 2020). Library construction relied on the immunoSEQ multiplex PCR assay. TCRdb obtained this table from immuneACCESS and retained in-frame rearrangements with V and J assigned. These tables miss some clones; where compared with another copy, unresolved V genes account for less than half of the shortfall, and the remainder is unexplained. The sample table holds 600,000 or so clones, of which 85% to 95% were seen once. About 0.11% of the sample comes from the top ten. CD8 naive samples were CD45RO-negative cells positively selected for CCR7, giving a CD45RA+CCR7+ population that excluded TemRA cells. Sequenced material: naive CD8+ T cells sorted from blood. Read against the paper, the sample's cell subset or site label means: CD45RA+CCR7+. The receptor source for this set is a woman in her 30s in good health.

The chain uses TRBV28 and TRBJ2-1; 8 positions agree with TRBD2. The germline CDR1 and CDR2 sequences are MDHEN and SYDVKM. This CDR3 has 17 amino acids. The V gene end was trimmed by 6 bases and the J gene end by 5 bases; junction bases not matched to a gene: 15. In nucleotides, the CDR3 is TGTGCCAGCAGGGCCTTCTCAGGTAGCGGGGAAGACAATGAGCAGTTCTTC. Its protein product is CASRAFSGSGEDNEQFF.

The rearrangement links TRBV28 to TRBJ1-5; 7 bases line up with TRBD1. V was clipped by 7 bases and J by 0 bases; unmatched bases: 15. The CDR3 consists of 18 residues. Germline-derived CDR1 and CDR2 are MDHEN and SYDVKM. The CDR3 DNA is TGTGCCAGCAACCATCCTAGGGGGCTAGGTTATAGCAATCAGCCCCAGCATTTT. As protein: CASNHPRGLGYSNQPQHF.

The V and J genes are TRBV7-9 and TRBJ2-7; maybe TRBD1 (6 bases). Germline assignment: CDR1 SEHNR and CDR2 FQNEAQ (reference sequence). This CDR3 is built from 14 residues. Trimming took off 5 bases at V and 3 bases at J, with 14 bases between the two ends. Here the CDR3 DNA reads TGTGCCAGCAGCAGGGGGTTAAGTGGCTACGAGCAGTACTTC. Residues: CASSRGLSGYEQYF.

This chain connects TRBV27 to TRBJ2-3; TRBD1 aligns across 8 bases. The V gene's germline CDR1 is MNHEY and CDR2 SMNVEV (reference sequence). V was clipped by 1 base and J by 6 bases; unmatched bases: 0. The CDR3 has 13 residues. CDR3 nucleotides: TGTGCCAGCAGTTTATGGACAGGGGATACGCAGTATTTT. Translation gives CASSLWTGDTQYF.

The chain links TRBV6-1 to TRBJ1-3, with D perhaps matching TRBD1 (6 bases). CDR3 length: 16 residues. V was pared by 4 bases and J by 0 bases, with 13 bases between. The germline V gene has CDR1 MNHNS and CDR2 SASEGT. Here the CDR3 DNA reads TGTGCCAGCAGTGTAACGGGGGCGGACTCTGGAAACACCATATATTTT. Translated, it gives CASSVTGADSGNTIYF.

In DNA, the CDR3 is TGTGCCAGCAGGGACGGGGCATCCTTTACAGACGAGCAGTACTTC. This encodes CASRDGASFTDEQYF. The chain employs TRBV28 and TRBJ2-7, with D perhaps given as TRBD1 or TRBD2 (5 bases each). V was cut by 6 bases and J by 5 bases, with 20 bases left in between. The germline CDR1 and CDR2 sequences are MDHEN and SYDVKM. The CDR3 totals 15 residues.

This rearrangement joins TRBV5-4 to TRBJ2-7; 11 nucleotides line up with TRBD2. The CDR3 length is 15 residues. V was pared by 3 bases and J by 2 bases, with 4 bases of the junction left unmatched. The germline V gene has CDR1 SGHNT and CDR2 YYREEE (reference sequence). CDR3 coding DNA: TGTGCCAGCAGCTCGACTAGCGGGAACCCCTACGAGCAGTACTTC. It specifies CASSSTSGNPYEQYF.

This clone was seen only once. V and J are TRBV27 and TRBJ2-3; D is possibly TRBD2 (6 bases). Germline V gene data show CDR1 as MNHEY and CDR2 as SMNVEV (reference sequence). V was pared by 5 bases and J by 3 bases, with 12 bases between. CDR3 length: 14 residues. In DNA, the CDR3 is TGTGCCAGCAGTGGAGGGCCCCGTACAGATACGCAGTATTTT. Translating gives CASSGGPRTDTQYF.

This clone was counted only a few times. This chain joins TRBV9 and TRBJ1-1; a weak D match, TRBD1 (5 bases). V was shortened by 0 bases and J by 6 bases, with 12 bases between the two germline ends. This CDR3 is 14 amino acids long. Germline values: CDR1 SGDLS, CDR2 YYNGEE. The CDR3 sequence is CASSVDQGGAEAFF. The CDR3 DNA follows: TGTGCCAGCAGCGTAGATCAGGGAGGGGCTGAAGCTTTCTTT.

This clone was seen just once. This chain joins TRBV5-4 and TRBJ1-2, with D hard to call. CDR1 is SGHNT, CDR2 YYREEE, per germline (reference sequence). V was pared by 4 bases and J by 7 bases, with 11 bases between. The CDR3 consists of 12 residues. This chain's CDR3 is CASSLDVGGYTF. The CDR3, as DNA: TGTGCCAGCAGCCTGGATGTCGGTGGCTACACCTTC.

The chain has TRBV7-9 and TRBJ2-2, with unresolved D. This CDR3 region has 12 residues. Looked up from germline, CDR1 is SEHNR and CDR2 is FQNEAQ (reference sequence). Trimming cost V 3 bases and J 10 bases, with 9 bases left between them. The CDR3 protein is CASSFQSAELFF. CDR3 nucleotides: TGTGCCAGCAGCTTTCAGTCCGCGGAGCTGTTTTTT.

The gene calls are TRBV27 and TRBJ2-5; no clear D gene. Matching the DNA end better, TRBJ2-7 makes the J call doubtful. From germline, CDR1 is MNHEY and CDR2 SMNVEV (reference sequence). The CDR3 is 14 residues long. The DNA for the CDR3 is TGTGCCAGCACCCCCCAAACCCGGCCCAACGAGCAGTACTTC. This translates into CASTPQTRPNEQYF.

The rearrangement joins TRBV4-1 to TRBJ1-2; possible D gene TRBD1, 5 bases. CDR3 length: 15 amino acids. Germline V gene sequence: CDR1 MGHRA, CDR2 YSYEKL. V was clipped by 0 bases and J by 4 bases, with 12 bases between them. The CDR3 sequence is CASSQDRGTGYGYTF. CDR3 bases: TGCGCCAGCAGCCAAGATAGAGGGACCGGCTATGGCTACACCTTC.

V gene TRBV19 combines with J gene TRBJ1-1; tentative D call: TRBD1 (5 bases). CDR1 and CDR2 (germline): LNHDA, SQIVND (reference sequence). This CDR3 has 15 amino acids. V lost 3 bases, J lost 2 bases, and 13 bases lay in between. The CDR3, as DNA: TGTGCCAGTAGTATCGGGAGGGGAGAAAACACTGAAGCTTTCTTT. Protein sequence: CASSIGRGENTEAFF.

J is TRBJ2-7 and V is TRBV11-2, with TRBD2 matching over 9 bases. V shed 5 bases and J 1 base; nucleotides not matched to a gene: 3. The CDR3 covers 14 residues. Germline CDR1 SGHAT, CDR2 FQNNGV. CDR3 region: CASSRAGGSYEQYF. CDR3 in DNA: TGTGCCAGCAGCCGAGCGGGAGGTTCCTACGAGCAGTACTTC.

The chain employs TRBV7-6 and TRBJ2-2; 9 nucleotides align to TRBD1. Germline CDR1 reads SGHVS; CDR2 reads FNYEAQ. V lost 5 bases, J lost 6 bases, and 7 bases stayed unmatched. The CDR3 length is 15 residues. CDR3 bases: TGTGCCAGCAGCCCCGGGACAGGGCCATCCGGGGAGCTGTTTTTT. Encoded protein: CASSPGTGPSGELFF.

This sequence joins TRBV29-1 and TRBJ2-7, with TRBD1 identical over 7 bases. Germline loops: CDR1 SQVTM, CDR2 ANQGSEA. The CDR3 totals 14 residues. J was trimmed by 2 bases and V by 7 bases; bases with no gene match: 11. The CDR3 protein is CSATGTEGTYEQYF. The CDR3 DNA follows: TGCAGCGCAACCGGGACAGAGGGAACCTACGAGCAGTACTTC.

The gene calls are TRBV7-9 and TRBJ2-1, with D possibly TRBD1 on 5 matching bases. In germline, CDR1 is SEHNR, CDR2 FQNEAQ (reference sequence). This CDR3 comprises 15 residues. The V end was cut by 0 bases, the J end by 4 bases, with 10 bases between. The CDR3 coding sequence is TGTGCCAGCAGCTTAGCGCAGGGCCGGTACAATGAGCAGTTCTTC. It yields the protein CASSLAQGRYNEQFF.

V gene TRBV5-8 combines with J gene TRBJ1-1; 7 nucleotides agree with TRBD1. CDR1 and CDR2 (germline): SGHTS, YDEGEE. The CDR3 sequence is 16 residues long. The J segment lost 0 bases and the V segment lost 3 bases, leaving 8 bases of the junction unmatched. The CDR3 DNA sequence: TGTGCCAGCAGCTCCCCAGGACAGGAGCTGAACACTGAAGCTTTCTTT. It specifies CASSSPGQELNTEAFF. Based on the CDR3 plus reference TRBV5-8 and TRBJ1-1, the full variable domain is EAGVTQSPTHLIKTRGQQATLRCSPISGHTSVYWYQQALGLGLQFLLWYDEGEERNRGNFPPRFSGRQFPNYSSELNVNALELEDSALYLCASSSPGQELNTEAFFGQGTRLTVV.

A note on this clone: The same CDR3 arises from other DNA sequences in this sample as well. This chain uses TRBV5-4 with TRBJ2-5, with unresolved D. With 4 bases removed from V and 3 bases from J, the gap between germline ends came to 10 bases. The germline V gene has CDR1 SGHNT and CDR2 YYREEE (reference sequence). This CDR3 region has 13 residues. The CDR3 here is CASSLESEETQYF. The CDR3, as DNA: TGTGCCAGCAGCCTAGAGTCGGAAGAGACCCAGTACTTC.

CDR3 protein: CASSVTGLTSGRNNEQFF. CDR3 sequence (DNA): TGTGCCAGCAGCGTGACAGGTCTGACTAGCGGGAGGAACAATGAGCAGTTCTTC. The J gene is TRBJ2-1, the V gene TRBV9; 13 bases match TRBD2. V trimming: 2 bases; J trimming: 5 bases; junction bases outside the gene matches: 10. The CDR3 has 18 amino acids. Germline V CDR1 and CDR2: SGDLS, YYNGEE.

Only one count was recorded for this clone. This chain links TRBV5-1 with TRBJ2-7, with D possibly TRBD2 on 7 matching bases. Germline-derived CDR1 and CDR2 are SGHRS and YFSETQ. CDR3 size: 15 residues. Trimming pared 3 bases from V and 0 bases from J, leaving 13 bases between. The CDR3 region has the DNA TGCGCCAGCAGCTGGGGGGGCGGATTCTCCTACGAGCAGTACTTC. Translation gives CASSWGGGFSYEQYF. The full variable domain, its missing parts supplied by reference TRBV5-1 and TRBJ2-7, is KAGVTQTPRYLIKTRGQQVTLSCSPISGHRSVSWYQQTPGQGLQFLFEYFSETQRNKGNFPGRFSGRQFSNSRSEMNVSTLELGDSALYLCASSWGGGFSYEQYFGPGTRLTVT.

As concerns this clone: Additional DNA sequences in this sample encode the identical CDR3. The rearrangement uses TRBV20-1 and TRBJ2-7; D is perhaps TRBD2 (5 bases). The V gene lost 6 bases and the J gene lost 4 bases, with 7 bases spanning the gap. The CDR3 has 10 residues. Germline CDR1 reads DFQATT; CDR2 reads SNEGSKA (reference sequence). The CDR3 nucleotides read TGCAGTGCACTAGAGTACGAGCAGTACTTC. This translates into CSALEYEQYF.

This chain connects TRBV5-1 to TRBJ2-7, with a weak D call TRBD1 (7 bases). Germline CDR1 reads SGHRS; CDR2 reads YFSETQ. The CDR3 is 15 residues long. Trimming pared 4 bases from V and 4 bases from J, leaving 18 bases between. The CDR3 coding sequence is TGCGCCAGCAGCATAAGACAGGGAGGTTTTTACGAGCAGTACTTC. This sequence encodes CASSIRQGGFYEQYF.

V is TRBV20-1 and J is TRBJ2-5; D is uncertain. The DNA end lines up better with TRBJ2-7; the J call may be wrong. The CDR3 length is 11 residues. Germline V gene lookup returns CDR1 DFQATT and CDR2 SNEGSKA (reference sequence). CDR3 sequence (DNA): TGCAGTGCTCTTGACAACTACGAGCAGTACTTC. Translated: CSALDNYEQYF.

V is TRBV15 and J is TRBJ2-2; the D call may be TRBD1 or TRBD2 (5 bases each). Trimming pared 3 bases from V and 0 bases from J, leaving 17 bases between. Germline V CDR1 and CDR2: LNHNV, YYDKDF (reference sequence). The CDR3 has 18 residues. CDR3 nucleotide sequence: TGTGCCACCAGCAGCTCTACTGAGGGGTTCGCGAACACCGGGGAGCTGTTTTTT. It encodes CATSSSTEGFANTGELFF.

The rearrangement links TRBV27 to TRBJ2-1; 14 nucleotides line up with TRBD2. The V segment lost 2 bases and the J segment 7 bases; nucleotides outside the gene matches: 10. The CDR3 has 18 amino acids. In germline, CDR1 is MNHEY, CDR2 SMNVEV (reference sequence). The DNA of the CDR3 is TGTGCCAGCAGTTTAAATGTCGGGACTAGCGGGAGAGATAATGAGCAGTTCTTC. This sequence encodes CASSLNVGTSGRDNEQFF.